These 13 T cell receptor beta chains were sequenced from one sample in a study of cytomegalovirus exposure and HLA in healthy donors. Primers: 60 Vbeta forward and 13 Jbeta reverse. TCRdb keeps only in-frame clones here, not all; method: immunoSEQ multiplex PCR. The sample lists around 270,000 clones; 80% were seen once. Sequencing used PBMCs. The receptor set was obtained from a girl aged 2-10 years in good health and CMV-seronegative.

The chain employs TRBV6-4 and TRBJ2-1; 12 bases are shared with TRBD1. Unmatched junction bases numbered 4, after V lost 6 bases and J lost 7 bases. This CDR3 spans 14 amino acids. Germline V gives CDR1 MRHNA, CDR2 SNTAGT. Written as DNA, the CDR3 is TGTGCCAGCAGGGGACAGGGGGCGCGGAATGAGCAGTTCTTC. Protein sequence: CASRGQGARNEQFF.

The J gene is TRBJ2-1, the V gene TRBV30, with 9 nucleotides matching TRBD2. The CDR3 loop spans 15 amino acids. Germline-derived CDR1 and CDR2 are GTSNPN and SVGIG (reference sequence). V lost 0 bases, J lost 6 bases, and 6 bases stayed unmatched. CDR3 residues: CAWSVGLAGTNEQFF. In DNA form, the CDR3 reads TGTGCCTGGAGTGTAGGGCTAGCGGGAACCAATGAGCAGTTCTTC.

This rearrangement joins TRBV25-1 to TRBJ2-7; 9 positions match TRBD1. Germline CDR1 MGHDK, CDR2 SYGVNS. Germline trimming cut 4 bases from V and 5 bases from J; bases unmatched to any gene: 12. This CDR3 spans 16 amino acids. CDR3 sequence (DNA): TGTGCCAGCAGTGGGGGTGGGGACAGGGCGTGGGACGAGCAGTACTTC. Translating gives CASSGGGDRAWDEQYF.

V usage is TRBV14 and J usage is TRBJ2-3; 11 nucleotides match TRBD2. With 0 bases clipped from V and 5 bases from J, the junction kept 7 bases outside the gene matches. CDR1 SGHDN and CDR2 FVKESK come from the germline V gene. The CDR3 length is 17 residues. CDR3 in amino acids: CASSQELAGVVGDTQYF. CDR3 bases: TGTGCCAGCAGCCAAGAACTAGCGGGAGTTGTGGGAGATACGCAGTATTTT.

This rearrangement joins TRBV9 to TRBJ2-7; TRBD2 aligns across 8 bases. This CDR3 is 15 amino acids long. With V trimmed by 0 bases and J by 0 bases, 2 bases remained unmatched. CDR1 is SGDLS and CDR2 is YYNGEE in the germline V gene. CDR3 loop: CASSVGGGNSYEQYF. CDR3 bases: TGTGCCAGCAGCGTAGGCGGGGGGAACTCCTACGAGCAGTACTTC. Full variable domain (missing parts from reference TRBV9 and TRBJ2-7): DSGVTQTPKHLITATGQRVTLRCSPRSGDLSVYWYQQSLDQGLQFLIQYYNGEERAKGNILERFSAQQFPDLHSELNLSSLELGDSALYFCASSVGGGNSYEQYFGPGTRLTVT.

J is TRBJ1-5 and V is TRBV6-5; D gene unclear. The CDR3 has 15 amino acids. V dropped 0 bases and J dropped 7 bases, with 13 bases sitting between them. CDR1 is MNHEY, CDR2 SVGAGI, per germline. The CDR3 coding sequence is TGTGCCAGCAGTTACTCGATAGAATCCGGGCAGCCCCAGCATTTT. This encodes CASSYSIESGQPQHF.

This clone has more than one count but fewer than ten. The chain carries TRBV29-1 and TRBJ1-2, with 7 bases identical to TRBD1. CDR1 SQVTM and CDR2 ANQGSEA come from the germline V gene. The CDR3 length is 16 residues. V dropped 4 bases and J dropped 1; count of bases not matched to a gene: 12. This chain's CDR3 is CSVVPYRGRFNYGYTF. The CDR3 DNA sequence: TGCAGCGTTGTCCCGTACAGGGGCCGCTTTAACTATGGCTACACCTTC. Combining the CDR3 with reference TRBV29-1 and TRBJ1-2 gives the whole variable domain SAVISQKPSRDICQRGTSLTIQCQVDSQVTMMFWYRQQPGQSLTLIATANQGSEATYESGFVIDKFPISRPNLTFSTLTVSNMSPEDSSIYLCSVVPYRGRFNYGYTFGSGTRLTVV.

Only one count was recorded for this clone. The chain has TRBV13 and TRBJ2-1; maybe TRBD1 (6 bases). CDR1 and CDR2 from the germline V gene are PRHDT and FYEKMQ (reference sequence). The CDR3 runs to 14 residues. Trimming pared 9 bases from V and 8 bases from J, leaving 20 bases between. The CDR3 coding sequence is TGTGCCAGTGACCTCCTTAACAGGGATGATGAGCAGTTCTTC. Protein sequence: CASDLLNRDDEQFF. Using reference TRBV13 and TRBJ2-1 for the parts outside the CDR3, the full variable domain is AAGVIQSPRHLIKEKRETATLKCYPIPRHDTVYWYQQGPGQDPQFLISFYEKMQSDKGSIPDRFSAQQFSDYHSELNMSSLELGDSALYFCASDLLNRDDEQFFGPGTRLTVL.

The chain recombines TRBV4-1 with TRBJ2-1; D perhaps matches TRBD1 (5 bases). Germline values: CDR1 MGHRA, CDR2 YSYEKL. The CDR3 contains 11 residues. The V end lost 2 bases, the J end lost 12 bases, and 8 bases lay between the germline ends. CDR3 protein: CASSQQGGQFF. The CDR3 DNA reads TGCGCCAGCAGCCAACAGGGTGGGCAGTTCTTC.

This clone was observed a handful of times. The J gene is TRBJ1-4, the V gene TRBV6-5; 11 bases match TRBD1. V gave up 2 bases and J gave up 7 bases; unmatched junction bases: 6. CDR3 length: 16 amino acids. Germline CDR1 reads MNHEY; CDR2 reads SVGAGI. The CDR3 is CASSYTGTGGIEKLFF. The CDR3 DNA reads TGTGCCAGCAGTTACACCGGGACAGGGGGGATTGAAAAACTGTTTTTT.

The genes are TRBV19 and TRBJ1-1; 9 bases are a match to TRBD1. Unmatched junction bases numbered 6, after V lost 0 bases and J lost 1 base. Germline assignment: CDR1 LNHDA and CDR2 SQIVND (reference sequence). This CDR3 region has 17 residues. CDR3 protein: CASSIDVQGAANTEAFF. The CDR3 DNA reads as TGTGCCAGTAGTATAGACGTACAGGGGGCAGCGAACACTGAAGCTTTCTTT.

The chain employs TRBV29-1 and TRBJ2-1; 14 positions match TRBD2. The CDR3 runs 16 residues. After removal of 4 bases from V and 9 bases from J, the junction contained 11 bases not matched to a gene. Germline lookup yields CDR1 SQVTM and CDR2 ANQGSEA. Written as DNA, the CDR3 is TGCAGCGTTGGAGGACCGGGACTAGCGGGAGTCGGTGAGCAGTTCTTC. The encoded protein is CSVGGPGLAGVGEQFF.

V gene TRBV2 combines with J gene TRBJ2-1; the match to TRBD2 covers 14 bases. Germline CDR1 SNHLY, CDR2 FYNNEI. The CDR3 contains 15 residues. The V gene end was trimmed by 5 bases and the J gene end by 7 bases; junction bases not matched to a gene: 4. The CDR3 coding sequence is TGTGCCAGCAGTTCCGGGACTAGCGGGAGTAATGAGCAGTTCTTC. This translates into CASSSGTSGSNEQFF.